A selection of T cell receptor beta chains follows, all from one sample in a study of T cells in tuberculosis. Clones were read by immunoSEQ multiplex PCR, and TCRdb kept only the in-frame ones, dropping some. This table holds roughly 59,000 clones, 81% found once. The sample was CD1b-GMM tetramer-negative cells sorted from PBMCs. These receptors all stem from an adult woman with latent tuberculosis. Both conserved end residues are part of each CDR3. A D gene is named only where the DNA matches it firmly. Clone size is stated in some rows and not others, as once, few, many or a class when expanded.

- TRBJ1-1 TRBV7-3 TRBD1 CASSFEGQGGSQAFF TGTGCCAGCAGCTTCGAGGGACAGGGAGGGTCCCAAGCTTTCTTT
few TRBJ2-7 TRBV5-1 TRBD2 CASSLNSGYEQYF TGCGCCAGCAGCTTGAATAGCGGGTACGAGCAGTACTTC
- TRBJ2-7 TRBV5-4 TRBD1 CASSNGQAYPYEQYF TGTGCCAGCAGCAACGGACAGGCCTACCCCTACGAGCAGTACTTC
- TRBJ2-7 TRBV5-4 - CASSPGQSYEQYF TGTGCCAGCAGCCCCGGACAGAGCTACGAGCAGTACTTC
- TRBJ1-1 TRBV6-5 - CASSSPRLPRGTEAFF TGTGCCAGCAGTTCCCCGCGGCTTCCACGAGGCACTGAAGCTTTCTTT
few TRBJ2-7 TRBV7-9 TRBD1 CASSKGQNVYEQYF TGTGCCAGCAGCAAGGGACAGAACGTCTACGAGCAGTACTTC
few TRBJ1-3 TRBV18 - CASSPDRQLNSGNTIYF TGTGCCAGCTCACCGGACAGACAGCTTAACTCTGGAAACACCATATATTTT
- TRBJ1-4 TRBV7-2 TRBD1 CASRPTGGNEKLFF TGTGCCAGCAGACCGACAGGGGGAAATGAAAAACTGTTTTTT
- TRBJ2-3 TRBV4-1 TRBD2 CASSQDERGVSTDTQYF TGCGCCAGCAGCCAAGATGAGCGGGGGGTTAGCACAGATACGCAGTATTTT
once TRBJ2-7 TRBV6-1 - CASSEAGQGGYEQYF TGTGCCAGCAGTGAAGCTGGGCAAGGGGGCTACGAGCAGTACTTC
- TRBJ2-1 TRBV18 - CASSPRQGLSYNEQFF TGTGCCAGCTCACCCCGACAGGGACTCTCCTACAATGAGCAGTTCTTC
- TRBJ1-2 TRBV27 - CASSLSRGPMYGYTF TGTGCCAGCAGTTTATCACGGGGTCCGATGTATGGCTACACCTTC
- TRBJ1-2 TRBV6-1 - CASSEAPGDYGYTF TGTGCCAGCAGTGAAGCGCCGGGAGACTATGGCTACACCTTC
- TRBJ2-1 TRBV5-1 - CASSLAEGSYNEQFF TGCGCCAGCAGCTTGGCCGAGGGCTCCTACAATGAGCAGTTCTTC
- TRBJ1-4 TRBV6-6 TRBD1 CASNNQGAANEKLFF TGTGCCAGCAATAACCAGGGGGCCGCTAATGAAAAACTGTTTTTT
- TRBJ1-6 TRBV18 - CASSPQGFNGNSPLHF TGTGCCAGCTCACCTCAGGGTTTTAATGGTAATTCACCCCTCCACTTT
- TRBJ1-1 TRBV4-3 - CASSLAPGGDHTEAFF TGCGCCAGCAGCCTCGCCCCGGGAGGGGATCACACTGAAGCTTTCTTT
- TRBJ1-5 TRBV28 TRBD1 CASRTGGQPQHF TGTGCCAGCAGGACAGGGGGGCAGCCCCAGCATTTT
- TRBJ2-1 TRBV19 TRBD1 CASSRTGQNEQFF TGTGCCAGTAGCAGGACAGGGCAGAATGAGCAGTTCTTC
- TRBJ2-1 TRBV5-1 TRBD2 CASSLEVAGGYNEQFF TGCGCCAGCAGCTTGGAGGTGGCGGGGGGGTACAATGAGCAGTTCTTC
- TRBJ1-1 TRBV5-1 TRBD1 CASRDREAVVAFF TGCGCCAGCCGGGACAGGGAGGCCGTTGTAGCTTTCTTT
- TRBJ2-2 TRBV15 TRBD1 CATRGDRLIHLNTGELFF TGTGCCACCAGGGGGGACAGGCTCATTCACCTTAACACCGGGGAGCTGTTTTTT
- TRBJ1-1 TRBV25-1 TRBD1 CASTRDRGRGSTEAFF TGTGCCAGCACCCGGGACAGGGGGCGAGGGAGCACTGAAGCTTTCTTT
- TRBJ1-6 TRBV28 - CASSLAQGGSPLHF TGTGCCAGCAGTTTGGCTCAGGGAGGTTCACCCCTCCACTTT
few TRBJ2-4 TRBV11-2 - CASSLVLAKNIQYF TGTGCCAGCAGCTTAGTTCTAGCCAAAAACATTCAGTACTTC
- TRBJ2-7 TRBV7-2 - CASSYGLGGRQYF TGTGCCAGCAGCTATGGACTAGGGGGGAGGCAGTACTTC
once TRBJ2-1 TRBV7-2 TRBD1 CASSSGQGANEQFF TGTGCCAGCAGCTCCGGACAGGGGGCAAATGAGCAGTTCTTC
once TRBJ1-2 TRBV6-1 - CASSLEDRTYGYTF TGTGCCAGCAGTCTAGAGGACAGAACTTATGGCTACACCTTC
- TRBJ2-3 TRBV28 TRBD1 CASSTTGEGTDTQYF TGTGCCAGCAGCACTACAGGGGAAGGGACAGATACGCAGTATTTT
- TRBJ1-1 TRBV6-6 - CASSPLEPGRTEAFF TGTGCCAGCTCTCCTTTGGAGCCGGGAAGAACTGAAGCTTTCTTT
- TRBJ1-1 TRBV27 TRBD1 CASSETGALPEAFF TGTGCCAGCAGTGAGACAGGGGCCCTCCCTGAAGCTTTCTTT
- TRBJ2-6 TRBV5-8 TRBD1 CASSLRQGAGANVLTF TGTGCCAGCAGCTTGAGACAGGGAGCAGGGGCCAACGTCCTGACTTTC
- TRBJ1-2 TRBV5-4 - CASSRGQPDLEGYTF TGTGCCAGTTCGAGAGGACAGCCCGACCTCGAGGGCTACACCTTC
- TRBJ1-1 TRBV5-1 - CASSSPGDTEAFF TGCGCCAGCAGCTCCCCGGGGGACACTGAAGCTTTCTTT
- TRBJ2-1 TRBV5-8 TRBD1 CASSLGTGVDNEQFF TGTGCCAGCAGCTTAGGGACAGGGGTCGACAATGAGCAGTTCTTC
- TRBJ1-1 TRBV5-1 - CASSLAGTSGRAFF TGCGCCAGCAGCCTGGCCGGGACTTCAGGCAGGGCTTTCTTT
- TRBJ2-5 TRBV28 TRBD2 CASISRLAGQETQYF TGTGCCAGCATCTCCCGACTAGCGGGGCAAGAGACCCAGTACTTC
- TRBJ2-3 TRBV10-1 TRBD2 CASSESSLGRGTQYF TGCGCCAGCAGTGAGTCCAGTTTGGGGCGGGGGACGCAGTATTTT
- TRBJ2-7 TRBV28 TRBD1 CASRSNRGQYF TGTGCCAGCAGATCGAACAGGGGGCAGTACTTC
- TRBJ2-1 TRBV25-1 TRBD2 CASRQRGAFYNEQFF TGTGCCAGCAGGCAGCGGGGGGCCTTTTACAATGAGCAGTTCTTC
- TRBJ1-2 TRBV19 - CASSITPLSYGYTF TGTGCCAGTAGTATCACCCCACTGTCCTATGGCTACACCTTC
few TRBJ1-1 TRBV19 - CASSIGRATEAFF TGTGCCAGTAGTATAGGCAGGGCCACTGAAGCTTTCTTT
- TRBJ2-3 TRBV7-9 TRBD2 CASSRTSGSTDTQYF TGTGCCAGCAGCCGGACTAGCGGGAGCACAGATACGCAGTATTTT
once TRBJ1-2 TRBV6-1 - CASSGDRSYGYTF TGTGCCAGCAGTGGTGACAGGAGTTATGGCTACACCTTC
- TRBJ2-3 TRBV5-1 - CASSPSTALYSTDTQYF TGCGCCAGCAGCCCATCTACAGCACTCTATAGCACAGATACGCAGTATTTT
- TRBJ2-5 TRBV5-8 - CASSLEAIETQYF TGTGCCAGCAGCTTGGAAGCGATAGAGACCCAGTACTTC
- TRBJ1-3 TRBV5-1 TRBD1 CASSLMGQGGNTIYF TGCGCCAGCAGCCTCATGGGACAGGGTGGAAACACCATATATTTT
once TRBJ2-1 TRBV28 TRBD2 CASSETGLAGEGEQFF TGTGCCAGCAGTGAGACGGGACTAGCGGGAGAGGGTGAGCAGTTCTTC
few TRBJ1-4 TRBV18 - CASHPLREEKLFF TGTGCCAGCCACCCCCTGAGGGAGGAAAAACTGTTTTTT
- TRBJ2-3 TRBV7-9 TRBD1 CASSKQGTGGYTQYF TGTGCCAGCAGCAAACAGGGGACAGGGGGGTATACGCAGTATTTT
- TRBJ2-1 TRBV27 - CASSGGLGGNEQFF TGTGCCAGCAGCGGCGGACTTGGAGGGAATGAGCAGTTCTTC
- TRBJ1-4 TRBV5-4 - CASSPPGGEKLFF TGTGCCAGCAGTCCTCCGGGGGGCGAAAAACTGTTTTTT
once TRBJ2-7 TRBV11-2 TRBD1 CASSLGTGGSYEQYF TGTGCCAGCAGCTTAGGAACAGGGGGCTCCTACGAGCAGTACTTC
- TRBJ2-1 TRBV5-4 TRBD1 CASSFGTGAPNEQFF TGTGCCAGCAGCTTCGGGACAGGGGCCCCCAATGAGCAGTTCTTC
- TRBJ2-5 TRBV10-2 - CASRETGTETQYF TGCGCCAGCAGAGAAACAGGGACAGAGACCCAGTACTTC
- TRBJ2-2 TRBV30 TRBD2 CAWSPSGAYTGELFF TGTGCCTGGAGTCCTAGCGGGGCTTACACCGGGGAGCTGTTTTTT
- TRBJ1-3 TRBV10-1 TRBD1 CASQGDSGNTIYF TGCGCCAGCCAGGGGGACTCTGGAAACACCATATATTTT
- TRBJ2-4 TRBV5-5 TRBD2 CASRRGGENIQYF TGTGCCAGCCGTCGGGGGGGCGAAAACATTCAGTACTTC